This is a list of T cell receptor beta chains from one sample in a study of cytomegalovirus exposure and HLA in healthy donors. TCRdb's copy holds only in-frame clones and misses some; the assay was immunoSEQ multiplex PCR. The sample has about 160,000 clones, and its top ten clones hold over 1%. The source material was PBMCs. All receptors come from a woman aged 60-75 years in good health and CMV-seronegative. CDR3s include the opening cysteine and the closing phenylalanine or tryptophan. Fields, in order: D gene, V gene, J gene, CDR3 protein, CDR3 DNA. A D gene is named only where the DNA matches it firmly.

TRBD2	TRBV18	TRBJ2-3	CASSPVTSGSEDTQYF	TGTGCCAGCTCACCAGTGACTAGCGGGAGTGAGGATACGCAGTATTTT
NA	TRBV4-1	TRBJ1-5	CASSHFAQQVSNQPQHF	TGCGCCAGCAGCCACTTCGCACAACAGGTTAGCAATCAGCCCCAGCATTTT
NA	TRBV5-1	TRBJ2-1	CASSLGTTRNEQFF	TGCGCCAGCAGCTTGGGGACTACGAGGAATGAGCAGTTCTTC
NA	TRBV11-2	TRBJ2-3	CASSLVWQAGPDTQYF	TGTGCCAGCAGCTTAGTGTGGCAGGCGGGTCCAGATACGCAGTATTTT
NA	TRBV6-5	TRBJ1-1	CASSYGGGTEAFF	TGTGCCAGCAGTTACGGGGGGGGCACTGAAGCTTTCTTT
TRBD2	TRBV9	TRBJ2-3	CASSLRGTSGGARSDTQYF	TGTGCCAGCAGTCTCCGCGGGACTAGCGGGGGGGCGAGGTCAGATACGCAGTATTTT
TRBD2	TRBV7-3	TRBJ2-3	CASSPQGLAGITDTQYF	TGTGCCAGCAGCCCACAGGGACTAGCGGGCATCACAGATACGCAGTATTTT
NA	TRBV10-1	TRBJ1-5	CASSGRGGGNQPQHF	TGCGCCAGCTCCGGGCGAGGGGGAGGCAATCAGCCCCAGCATTTT
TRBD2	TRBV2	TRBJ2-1	CASLRGTSVNEQFF	TGTGCCAGCCTAAGAGGGACTAGTGTAAATGAGCAGTTCTTC
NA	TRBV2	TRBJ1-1	CASSENSQGEAFF	TGTGCCAGCAGTGAGAACAGTCAAGGTGAAGCTTTCTTT
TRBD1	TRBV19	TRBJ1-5	CASSFGPDRARQPQHF	TGTGCCAGTAGTTTTGGGCCCGACAGGGCAAGGCAGCCCCAGCATTTT
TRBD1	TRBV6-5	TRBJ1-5	CASSYGQGSNQPQHF	TGTGCCAGCAGTTACGGACAGGGCAGCAATCAGCCCCAGCATTTT
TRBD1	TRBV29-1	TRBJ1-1	CSVVLRGGTGTEAFF	TGCAGCGTTGTCCTGCGAGGGGGCACGGGAACTGAAGCTTTCTTT
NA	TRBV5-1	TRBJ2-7	CASSSTPRTTNYEQYF	TGCGCCAGCAGCTCCACCCCCCGTACTACCAACTACGAGCAGTACTTC
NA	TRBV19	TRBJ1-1	CASSRERQTNTEAFF	TGTGCCAGTAGTCGAGAAAGACAGACTAACACTGAAGCTTTCTTT
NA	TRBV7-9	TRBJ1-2	CASSPGGARYGYTF	TGTGCCAGCAGCCCCGGGGGGGCGCGCTATGGCTACACCTTC
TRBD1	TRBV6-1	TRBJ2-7	CASRGDSRSYEQYF	TGTGCCAGCAGGGGGGACAGTCGCTCCTACGAGCAGTACTTC
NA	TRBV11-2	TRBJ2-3	CASSLFGQLTSSTDTQYF	TGTGCCAGCAGCTTATTCGGACAGCTAACCTCTAGCACAGATACGCAGTATTTT
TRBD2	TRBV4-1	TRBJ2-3	CASSLRLAGHTDTQYF	TGCGCCAGCAGCCTTCGACTAGCGGGTCACACAGATACGCAGTATTTT
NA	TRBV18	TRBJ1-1	CASSRGQLNTEAFF	TGTGCCAGCTCTCGCGGACAGCTGAACACTGAAGCTTTCTTT
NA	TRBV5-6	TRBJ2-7	CASSEDMGEQYF	TGTGCCAGCAGCGAGGATATGGGCGAGCAGTACTTC
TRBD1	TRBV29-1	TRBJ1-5	CSVKLRDRKRSSQPQHF	TGCAGCGTTAAACTCCGGGACAGGAAGAGAAGTAGTCAGCCCCAGCATTTT
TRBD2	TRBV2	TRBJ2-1	CASSDPARTSGRSTYNEQFF	TGTGCCAGCAGTGACCCCGCGCGGACTAGCGGGAGGAGCACCTACAATGAGCAGTTCTTC
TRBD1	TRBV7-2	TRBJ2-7	CASSFRQGNGEQYF	TGTGCCAGCAGCTTTAGACAGGGTAATGGCGAGCAGTACTTC
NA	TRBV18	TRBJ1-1	CASSRLRDTEAFF	TGTGCCAGCTCACGGCTCCGGGACACTGAAGCTTTCTTT
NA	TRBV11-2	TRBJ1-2	CASSLGLTVANYGYTF	TGTGCCAGCAGCTTAGGTCTTACAGTAGCTAACTATGGCTACACCTTC
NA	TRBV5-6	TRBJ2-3	CASSPDGTSNPRRTQYF	TGTGCCAGCAGCCCAGATGGGACATCCAATCCCCGGCGTACGCAGTATTTT
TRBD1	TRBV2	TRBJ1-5	CASTRQGAVSQHF	TGTGCCAGCACCAGACAGGGGGCTGTATCCCAGCATTTT
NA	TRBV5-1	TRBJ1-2	CASSPTGSGYTF	TGCGCCAGCAGTCCTACAGGGAGCGGCTACACCTTC
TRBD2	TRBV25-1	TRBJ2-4	CASSGGGSIQYF	TGTGCCAGCAGTGGGGGGGGAAGCATTCAGTACTTC
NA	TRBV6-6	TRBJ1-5	CASSYTRGQPQHF	TGTGCCAGCAGTTACACCAGAGGTCAGCCCCAGCATTTT
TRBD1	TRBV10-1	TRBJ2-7	CASSGQGIREQYF	TGCGCCAGTTCGGGACAGGGGATTAGGGAGCAGTACTTC
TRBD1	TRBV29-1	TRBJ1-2	CSDLDRGTYGYTF	TGCAGCGACCTGGACAGGGGCACTTATGGCTACACCTTC
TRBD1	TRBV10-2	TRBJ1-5	CASSEFDRESQPQHF	TGCGCCAGCAGTGAGTTTGACAGGGAAAGTCAGCCCCAGCATTTT
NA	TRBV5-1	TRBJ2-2	CASRRLEGHAGELFF	TGCGCCAGCAGGAGGTTGGAGGGCCACGCCGGGGAGCTGTTTTTT
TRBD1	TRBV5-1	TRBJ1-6	CASSLVGTAEEPLHF	TGCGCCAGCAGCTTGGTGGGGACAGCCGAGGAGCCCCTCCACTTT
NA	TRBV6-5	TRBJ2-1	CASSPFGTGYNEQFF	TGTGCCAGCAGTCCCTTTGGTACAGGGTACAATGAGCAGTTCTTC
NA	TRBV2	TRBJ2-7	CASSLLLYEQYF	TGTGCCAGCAGCCTACTTCTCTACGAGCAGTACTTC
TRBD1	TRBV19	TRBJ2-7	CASSRSTGTGGYEQYF	TGTGCCAGTAGTCGTAGTACCGGGACAGGGGGGTACGAGCAGTACTTC
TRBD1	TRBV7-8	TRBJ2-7	CASSPDRGGNEQYF	TGTGCCAGCAGCCCGGACAGGGGAGGGAACGAGCAGTACTTC